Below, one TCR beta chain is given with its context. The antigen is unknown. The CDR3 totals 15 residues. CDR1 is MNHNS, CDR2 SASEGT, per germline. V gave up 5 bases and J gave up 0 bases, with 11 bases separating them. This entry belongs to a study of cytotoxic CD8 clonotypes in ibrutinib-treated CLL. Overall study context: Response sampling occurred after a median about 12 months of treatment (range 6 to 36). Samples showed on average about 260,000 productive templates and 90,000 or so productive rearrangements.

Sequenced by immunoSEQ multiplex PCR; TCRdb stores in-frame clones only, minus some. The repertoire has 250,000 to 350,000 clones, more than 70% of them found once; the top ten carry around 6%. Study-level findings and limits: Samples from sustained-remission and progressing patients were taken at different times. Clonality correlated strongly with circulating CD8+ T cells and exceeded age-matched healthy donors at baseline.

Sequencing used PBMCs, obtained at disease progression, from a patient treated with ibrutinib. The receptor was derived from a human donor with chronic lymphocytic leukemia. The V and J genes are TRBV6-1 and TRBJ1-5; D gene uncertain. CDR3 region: CASSSPAYSNQPQHF. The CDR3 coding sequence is TGTGCCAGCAGTTCTCCAGCTTATAGCAATCAGCCCCAGCATTTT.